This entry lists 2 T cell receptor beta chains sequenced from one sample in a study of CD8+CD57+ T cells in acquired aplastic anemia (dated by TCRdb to 2017 to 2018). Sequencing instrument: Illumina HiSeq 2000. TCR beta VDJ combination and CDR3 sequence profiling used genomic DNA as the template. TCRdb reran the public reads through fastp at Q25 and MiXCR, keeping productive beta chains. Each CDR3 protein appears once, grouped with its most common genes and DNA. In all, the sample holds roughly 150,000 distinct CDR3 sequences, and around half of those were seen once. Jointly, the top ten make up 3.2% of the sample. Expansion of CD8+CD57+ cells had been shown by flow cytometry in the patients chosen for sequencing. Source material: sorted CD4+, CD8+, or CD8+CD57+ T cells (not recorded which) from PBMCs. These receptors all stem from a human donor with aplastic anemia.

V gene TRBV7-3 combines with J gene TRBJ2-7; 11 nucleotides match TRBD2. There are 14 residues in the CDR3. Unmatched junction bases numbered 2, after V lost 3 bases and J lost 4 bases. Germline assignment: CDR1 SGHTA and CDR2 FQGTGA. CDR3 protein: CASSFGTSGYEQYF. CDR3 nucleotide sequence: TGTGCCAGCAGCTTCGGGACTAGCGGATACGAGCAGTACTTC.

This clonotype came up many times. The chain is built from TRBV4-3 and TRBJ1-6; the D gene is possibly TRBD1 (5 bases). The V and J ends lost 3 bases and 10 bases respectively, with 10 bases between them. Germline values: CDR1 LGHNA, CDR2 YSLEER. This CDR3 has 13 amino acids. The chain's CDR3 is CASSHTGDSPLHF. The CDR3 DNA reads as TGCGCCAGCAGCCACACGGGGGACTCACCCCTCCACTTT.